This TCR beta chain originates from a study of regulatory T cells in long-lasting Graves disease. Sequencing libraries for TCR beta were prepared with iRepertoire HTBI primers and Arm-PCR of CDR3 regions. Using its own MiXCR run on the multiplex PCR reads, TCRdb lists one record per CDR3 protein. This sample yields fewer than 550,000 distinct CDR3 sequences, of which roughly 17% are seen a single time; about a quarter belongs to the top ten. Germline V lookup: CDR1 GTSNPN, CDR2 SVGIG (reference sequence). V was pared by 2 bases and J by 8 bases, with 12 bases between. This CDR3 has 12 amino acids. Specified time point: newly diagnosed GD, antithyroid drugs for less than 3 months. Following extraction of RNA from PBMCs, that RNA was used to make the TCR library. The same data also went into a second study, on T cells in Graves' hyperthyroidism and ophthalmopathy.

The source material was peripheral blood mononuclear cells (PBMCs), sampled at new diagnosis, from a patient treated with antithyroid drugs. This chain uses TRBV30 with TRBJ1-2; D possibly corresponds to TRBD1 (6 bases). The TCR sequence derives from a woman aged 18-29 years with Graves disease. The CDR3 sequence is CAWSPQGSGYTF. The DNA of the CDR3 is TGTGCCTGGAGTCCCCAGGGGAGCGGCTACACCTTC.